The clone carrying this TCR beta chain was picked up a small number of times. The record originates from a study of cytomegalovirus exposure and HLA in healthy donors. CDR1 and CDR2 from the germline V gene are MGHDK and SYGVNS. The ends were cut back, 4 bases at V and 2 bases at J, with 9 bases in the middle. CDR3 length equals 13 residues. Both 60 Vbeta primers and 13 Jbeta primers went into the PCR. Produced via immunoSEQ multiplex PCR; TCRdb's table is partial and in-frame only. Among some 180,000 clones, around 83% were seen once, and the ten largest hold approximately 1.2%. Sample: PBMCs. This chain links TRBV25-1 with TRBJ2-7, with D maybe TRBD1 (6 bases). This receptor was obtained from a girl aged 2 to 9 in good health and CMV-seropositive. The chain's CDR3 is CASSADSPYEQYF. The CDR3 DNA sequence: TGTGCCAGCAGTGCGGACAGTCCCTACGAGCAGTACTTC.